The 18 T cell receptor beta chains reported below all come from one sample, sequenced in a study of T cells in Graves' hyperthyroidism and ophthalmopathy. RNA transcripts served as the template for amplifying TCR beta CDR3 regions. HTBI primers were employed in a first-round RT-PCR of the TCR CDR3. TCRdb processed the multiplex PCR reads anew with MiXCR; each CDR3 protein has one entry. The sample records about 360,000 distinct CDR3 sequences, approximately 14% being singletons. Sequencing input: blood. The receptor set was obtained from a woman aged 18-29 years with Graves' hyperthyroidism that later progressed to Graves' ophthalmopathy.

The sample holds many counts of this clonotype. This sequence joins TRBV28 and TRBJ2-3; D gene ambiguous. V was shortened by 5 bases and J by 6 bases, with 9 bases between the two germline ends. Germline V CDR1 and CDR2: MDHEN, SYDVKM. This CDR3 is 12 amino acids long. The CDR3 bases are TGTGCCAGCAGTACGCCCACGGATACGCAGTATTTT. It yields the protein CASSTPTDTQYF.

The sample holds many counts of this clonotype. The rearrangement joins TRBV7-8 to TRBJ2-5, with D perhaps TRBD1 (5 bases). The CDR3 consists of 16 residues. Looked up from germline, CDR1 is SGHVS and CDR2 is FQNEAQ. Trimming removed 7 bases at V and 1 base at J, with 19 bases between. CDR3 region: CASNYPFGRGQETQYF. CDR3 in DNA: TGTGCCAGCAACTACCCCTTCGGTAGGGGCCAAGAGACCCAGTACTTC. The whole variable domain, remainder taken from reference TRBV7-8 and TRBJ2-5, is GAGVSQSPRYKVAKRGQDVALRCDPISGHVSLFWYQQALGQGPEFLTYFQNEAQLDKSGLPSDRFFAERPEGSVSTLKIQRTQQEDSAVYLCASNYPFGRGQETQYFGPGTRLLVL.

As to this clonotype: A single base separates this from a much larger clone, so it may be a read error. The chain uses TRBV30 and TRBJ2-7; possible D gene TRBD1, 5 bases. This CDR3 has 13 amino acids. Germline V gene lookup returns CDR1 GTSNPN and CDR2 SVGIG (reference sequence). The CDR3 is CVWPEGVTYEQYF. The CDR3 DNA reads TGTGTCTGGCCGGAAGGGGTTACCTACGAGCAGTACTTC.

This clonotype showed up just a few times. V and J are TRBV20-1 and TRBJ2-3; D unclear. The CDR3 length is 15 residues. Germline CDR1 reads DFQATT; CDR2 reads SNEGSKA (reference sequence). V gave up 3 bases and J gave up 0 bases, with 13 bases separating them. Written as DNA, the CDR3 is TGCAGTGCTAGCTCGGGCAGATCTAGCACAGATACGCAGTATTTT. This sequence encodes CSASSGRSSTDTQYF.

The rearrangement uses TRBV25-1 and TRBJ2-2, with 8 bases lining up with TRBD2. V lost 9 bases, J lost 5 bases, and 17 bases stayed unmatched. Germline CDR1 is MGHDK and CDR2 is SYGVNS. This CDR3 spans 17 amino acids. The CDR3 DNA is TGTGCCAGGCCGGCCGGAGGAGCGGGAGCCGGTACCGGGGAGCTGTTTTTT. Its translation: CARPAGGAGAGTGELFF.

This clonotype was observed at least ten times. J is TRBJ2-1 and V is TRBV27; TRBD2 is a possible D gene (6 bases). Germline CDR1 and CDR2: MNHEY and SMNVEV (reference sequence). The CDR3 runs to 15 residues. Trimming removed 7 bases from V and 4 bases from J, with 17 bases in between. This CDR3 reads CASTAYRRGYNEQFF. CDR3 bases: TGTGCCAGCACAGCTTACCGCCGGGGGTACAATGAGCAGTTCTTC.

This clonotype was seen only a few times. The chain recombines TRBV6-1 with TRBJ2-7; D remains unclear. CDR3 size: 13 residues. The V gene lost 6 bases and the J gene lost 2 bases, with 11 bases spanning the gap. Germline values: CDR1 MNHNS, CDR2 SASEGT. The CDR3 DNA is TGTGCCAGCAGATTAACAGAGACCTACGAGCAGTACTTC. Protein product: CASRLTETYEQYF.

CDR3 amino acids: CSAFGLAGEDEQYF. CDR3 DNA: TGCAGTGCTTTTGGACTAGCGGGAGAAGACGAGCAGTACTTC. The V and J genes are TRBV20-1 and TRBJ2-7, with TRBD2 matching 13 bases. The junction had 6 bases not matched to a gene; V was cut back by 5 bases and J by 5 bases. The germline CDR1 and CDR2 sequences are DFQATT and SNEGSKA (reference sequence). CDR3 length equals 14 residues.

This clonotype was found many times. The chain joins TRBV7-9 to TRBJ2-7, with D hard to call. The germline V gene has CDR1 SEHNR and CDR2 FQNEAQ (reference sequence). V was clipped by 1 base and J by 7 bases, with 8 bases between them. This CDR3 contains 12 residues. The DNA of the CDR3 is TGTGCCAGCAGCTTAGGTGCTCCGGAGCAGTACTTC. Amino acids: CASSLGAPEQYF.

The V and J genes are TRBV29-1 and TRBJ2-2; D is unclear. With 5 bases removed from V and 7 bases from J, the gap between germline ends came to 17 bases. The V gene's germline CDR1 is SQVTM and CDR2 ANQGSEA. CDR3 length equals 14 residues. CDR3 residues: CSVSLGPVYGELFF. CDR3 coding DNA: TGCAGCGTTTCTCTCGGGCCTGTTTACGGGGAGCTGTTTTTT.

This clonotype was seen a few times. The CDR3: CASSLAGTSGSNEQFF. The CDR3 DNA is TGCGCCAGCAGCTTGGCCGGGACTAGCGGATCAAATGAGCAGTTCTTC. The chain uses TRBV5-1 and TRBJ2-1; 11 bases map to TRBD2. The V segment lost 0 bases and the J segment 7 bases; nucleotides outside the gene matches: 6. This CDR3 contains 16 residues. Germline CDR1 SGHRS, CDR2 YFSETQ.

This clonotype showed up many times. CDR3 nucleotides: TGTGCCAGCAGTGGGCTGGACCGTTACAATGAGCAGTTCTTC. Residues: CASSGLDRYNEQFF. The rearrangement joins TRBV12-3 or TRBV12-4 to TRBJ2-1; D remains unclear. Trimming removed 5 bases from V and 4 bases from J, with 12 bases in between. The CDR3 totals 14 residues.

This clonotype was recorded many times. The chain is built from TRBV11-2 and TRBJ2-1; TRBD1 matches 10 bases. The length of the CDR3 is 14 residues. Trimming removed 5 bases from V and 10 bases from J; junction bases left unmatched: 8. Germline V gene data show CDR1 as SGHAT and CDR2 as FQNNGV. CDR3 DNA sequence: TGTGCCAGCAGCCCCCGGGACAGGGGATGGGAGCAGTTCTTC. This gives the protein CASSPRDRGWEQFF.

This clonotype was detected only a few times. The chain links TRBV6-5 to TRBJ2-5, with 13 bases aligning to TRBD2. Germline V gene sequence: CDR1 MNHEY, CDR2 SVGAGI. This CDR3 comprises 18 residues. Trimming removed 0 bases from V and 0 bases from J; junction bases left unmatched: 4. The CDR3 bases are TGTGCCAGCAGTTACTCTCGGACTAGCGGGGGTCACCAAGAGACCCAGTACTTC. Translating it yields CASSYSRTSGGHQETQYF.

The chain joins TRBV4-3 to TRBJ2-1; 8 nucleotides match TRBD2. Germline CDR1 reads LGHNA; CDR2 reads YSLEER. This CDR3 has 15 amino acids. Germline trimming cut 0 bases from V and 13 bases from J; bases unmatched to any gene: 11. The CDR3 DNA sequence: TGCGCCAGCAGCCAAGAGGTCTGGGGGCGGGAGGTACAGTTCTTC. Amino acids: CASSQEVWGREVQFF.

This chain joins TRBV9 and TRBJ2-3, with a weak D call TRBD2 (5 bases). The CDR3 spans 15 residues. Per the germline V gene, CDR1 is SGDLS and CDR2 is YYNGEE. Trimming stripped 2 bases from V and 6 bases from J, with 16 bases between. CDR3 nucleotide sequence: TGTGCCAGCAGCGTGGTTGGGAGTATCACCGATACGCAGTATTTT. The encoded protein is CASSVVGSITDTQYF.

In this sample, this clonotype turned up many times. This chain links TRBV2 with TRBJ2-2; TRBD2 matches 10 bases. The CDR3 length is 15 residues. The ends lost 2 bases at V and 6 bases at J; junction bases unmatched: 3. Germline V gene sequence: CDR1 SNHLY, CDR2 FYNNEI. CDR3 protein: CASSEPSGSAGELFF. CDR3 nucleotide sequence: TGTGCCAGCAGTGAACCTAGCGGGAGTGCCGGGGAGCTGTTTTTT.

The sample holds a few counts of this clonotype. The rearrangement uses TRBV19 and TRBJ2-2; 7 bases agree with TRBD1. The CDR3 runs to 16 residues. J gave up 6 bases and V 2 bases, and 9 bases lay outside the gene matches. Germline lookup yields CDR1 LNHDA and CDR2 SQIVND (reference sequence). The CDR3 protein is CASSIFRAGGSGELFF. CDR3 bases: TGTGCCAGTAGTATATTTAGGGCAGGGGGATCCGGGGAGCTGTTTTTT.